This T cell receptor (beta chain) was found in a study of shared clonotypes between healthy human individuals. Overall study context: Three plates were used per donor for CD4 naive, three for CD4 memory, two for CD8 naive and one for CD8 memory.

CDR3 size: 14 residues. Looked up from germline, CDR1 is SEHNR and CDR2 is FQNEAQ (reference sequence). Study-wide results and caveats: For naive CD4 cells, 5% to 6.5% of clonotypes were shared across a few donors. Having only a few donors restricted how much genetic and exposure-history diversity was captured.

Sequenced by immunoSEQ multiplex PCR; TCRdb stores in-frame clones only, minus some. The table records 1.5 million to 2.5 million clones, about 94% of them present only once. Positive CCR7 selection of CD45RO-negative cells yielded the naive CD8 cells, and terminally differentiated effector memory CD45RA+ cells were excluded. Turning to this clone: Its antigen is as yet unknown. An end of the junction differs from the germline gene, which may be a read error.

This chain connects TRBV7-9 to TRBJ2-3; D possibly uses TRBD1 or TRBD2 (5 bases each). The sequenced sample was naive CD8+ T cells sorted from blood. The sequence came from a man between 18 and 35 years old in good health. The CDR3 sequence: CASGFRDRLLVQYF. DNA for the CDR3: TGTGCCAGCGGCTTCCGGGACCGCCTTTTAGTGCAGTATTTT.